The source of this T cell receptor (beta chain) is a study of blood T cells in healthy people across ages. Study context: About one barcoded TCR beta cDNA was captured per two T cells.

The total RNA that was extracted per sample amounted to at least 5 micrograms. Primed by a sample-barcoded 5' primer and a J-beta primer mix, a second PCR proceeded for roughly 7 to 11 cycles. TCRdb reanalysed the 5' RACE reads using MiXCR and keeps one entry per CDR3 protein. This sample carries some 860,000 distinct CDR3 sequences, 56% of them seen once, and the ten largest clones take around 25%. The TCR originated in a man aged 35 to 55 in good health. Source material: blood.

DNA for the CDR3: TGCAGCGGTCACAGGGGTGGATATCAGCCCCAGCATTTT. Amino acids: CSGHRGGYQPQHF. The rearrangement links TRBV29-1 to TRBJ1-5; 7 bases match TRBD1. This CDR3 comprises 13 residues. Germline V gene sequence: CDR1 SQVTM, CDR2 ANQGSEA. Losses at the gene ends were 7 bases for V and 5 bases for J; bases not matched to a gene: 8. Full variable domain (remainder filled in from reference TRBV29-1 and TRBJ1-5): SAVISQKPSRDICQRGTSLTIQCQVDSQVTMMFWYRQQPGQSLTLIATANQGSEATYESGFVIDKFPISRPNLTFSTLTVSNMSPEDSSIYLCSGHRGGYQPQHFGDGTRLSIL.